What follows is one TCR beta chain and its context. What this receptor recognizes is not known. Base qualities are not provided; no much larger clone lies one nucleotide away. TCRbeta CDR3 regions were amplified from genomic DNA using the immunoSEQ Assay, a bias-controlled multiplex PCR. The original pipeline was this. The number of nucleated cells in each sample was estimated by amplification of reference gene primers within the assay. To quantify the absolute abundance of each unique TCRbeta CDR3 rearrangement, sequence reads were collapsed and filtered. For each sample, productive Simpson clonality was calculated as the square root of Simpson's diversity index across productive rearrangements. This immuneACCESS table, as held by TCRdb, lists in-frame sequences with V and J called but not all clones. Of the missing ones, under half trace to an unresolved V gene in checked studies; the others have no known cause. That table is the source of V, J and clone size, and D and trimming were worked out from the DNA. Present in this sample are over 110,000 clones, 84% of which were seen just once. Of the sample, less than 7% is held by the ten largest clones.

The CDR3 spans 14 residues, from the cysteine through the phenylalanine. This entry keeps only the CDR3 DNA: 42 bases, framed from base 1. The germline V gene sets CDR1 to MNHEY and CDR2 to SVGAGI. V is clipped by 0 bases and J by 5 bases, and the sequence between their germline boundaries is 10 bases long. Participants in the prospective study were enrolled through a virtual design, were aged roughly 18 to 90 years, and lived in roughly 24 United States geographic areas. Cohort assignment in the prospective study relied on participant-reported clinical history from a screening survey and a study questionnaire. In the prospective study, mobile phlebotomists collected whole blood, serum and a nasopharyngeal or oropharyngeal swab from each participant. Additional blood draws and questionnaires over an approximately 2-month period could optionally be provided by prospective study participants. Blood samples from the prospective study were shipped frozen or at room temperature prior to DNA extraction.

These data come from a study of blood T cell repertoires in COVID-19 (TCRdb year 2020). A note on the overall study: Samples from collaborators originated in the United States, Italy and Spain and spanned both the acute and convalescent phases of COVID-19. The material from the prospective study consisted of cDNA or gDNA derived from T cells, B-cell-depleted T cells, or PBMCs. Subjects who had been exposed to COVID-19, were actively infected with it, or had recovered from it provided the deeply sampled blood TCRbeta repertoires that made up the dataset. A freely available public database, intended as a resource for researchers studying the immune response to SARS-CoV-2, is where the repertoires were released. The samples were drawn from two sources: the first 160 participants of the ongoing ImmuneRACE study, and 1,000 to 1,500 subjects contributed by 6 global collaborators. A de-identified subject ID, COVID-19 status, age in years and sex were almost always included in the sample metadata. Where available, HLA class I and class II types were obtained from metadata supplied by the sample provider rather than from assay-based typing. The full study reports these points: How much clinical and demographic metadata was included differed by source and by participant, and the metadata was provided uncurated.

The V and J genes are TRBV6-5 and TRBJ2-5, with the D gene not clear enough to name. Source material: PBMCs or T cells enriched from blood (not recorded which). The source is a man aged 40-49 years with acute COVID-19. The DNA is TGTGCCAGCAGTTACTCCCCCCGGGTGGAGACCCAGTACTTC. It is translated as CASSYSPRVETQYF.